A single sample gave rise to the 18 T cell receptor beta chains below, sequenced in a study of T cell changes during pregnancy in multiple sclerosis. The assay was immunoSEQ multiplex PCR, and TCRdb's table has in-frame clones only and misses some. Here the sample spans 35,000 to 45,000 clones, about 92% being singletons. Sequencing used CD8+ T cells from peripheral blood mononuclear cells, obtained in the third trimester of pregnancy. Receptor source: a female donor with multiple sclerosis, enrolled in a pregnancy study.

This chain uses TRBV7-2 with TRBJ1-4, with 7 bases fitting TRBD1. In germline, CDR1 is SGHTA, CDR2 FQGNSA. This CDR3 contains 15 residues. Germline trimming cut 4 bases from V and 8 bases from J; bases unmatched to any gene: 10. This CDR3 reads CASSSPTGAGEKLFF. CDR3 coding DNA: TGTGCCAGCAGCTCCCCTACAGGGGCAGGCGAAAAACTGTTTTTT.

V usage is TRBV11-2 and J usage is TRBJ2-3, with 7 bases lining up with TRBD2. V lost 3 bases, J lost 6 bases, and 6 bases stayed unmatched. The CDR3 runs 14 residues. Germline V CDR1 and CDR2: SGHAT, FQNNGV. For the CDR3, the DNA is TGTGCCAGCAGCTTTGGCCAGGGAGGGGATACGCAGTATTTT. Its protein is CASSFGQGGDTQYF.

The chain has TRBV13 and TRBJ2-3; D might be TRBD1 (5 bases). The V end was cut by 5 bases, the J end by 2 bases, with 11 bases between. The CDR3 contains 14 residues. The germline CDR1 and CDR2 sequences are PRHDT and FYEKMQ (reference sequence). The CDR3 region has the DNA TGTGCCAGCAGCATCAGGGTTTCCACAGATACGCAGTATTTT. The encoded protein is CASSIRVSTDTQYF.

The chain has TRBV27 and TRBJ1-1; D is unclear. CDR1 and CDR2 (germline): MNHEY, SMNVEV (reference sequence). The CDR3 contains 14 residues. Trimming shortened V by 3 bases and J by 0 bases, and 8 bases separated the two germline ends. This chain's CDR3 is CASSFTEMNTEAFF. The CDR3 coding sequence is TGTGCCAGCAGTTTCACAGAAATGAACACTGAAGCTTTCTTT.

The gene calls are TRBV19 and TRBJ1-2, with D maybe TRBD1 (5 bases). Trimming cost V 5 bases and J 4 bases, with 14 bases left between them. Germline CDR1 and CDR2: LNHDA and SQIVND (reference sequence). This CDR3 is built from 14 residues. CDR3: CASSFGSGFYGYTF. The CDR3 DNA reads as TGTGCCAGTAGTTTTGGATCAGGGTTCTATGGCTACACCTTC.

J is TRBJ2-3 and V is TRBV13; no clear D. This CDR3 is 18 amino acids long. Trimming stripped 5 bases from V and 2 bases from J, with 23 bases between. Germline CDR1 and CDR2: PRHDT and FYEKMQ (reference sequence). CDR3 bases: TGTGCCAGCAGCCCGAGTCCTTTAGAAATCCCCTACACAGATACGCAGTATTTT. Translating it yields CASSPSPLEIPYTDTQYF.

The CDR3 sequence: CASSLEGGSYEQYF. In DNA form, the CDR3 reads TGTGCCAGCAGCTTAGAGGGAGGGTCCTACGAGCAGTACTTC. This sequence joins TRBV7-9 and TRBJ2-7, with 7 nucleotides matching TRBD2. CDR3 size: 14 residues. J gave up 1 base and V 1 base, and 1 base lay outside the gene matches. Germline values: CDR1 SEHNR, CDR2 FQNEAQ (reference sequence).

The rearrangement joins TRBV9 to TRBJ2-7; D is possibly TRBD2 (6 bases). There are 12 residues in the CDR3. From germline, CDR1 is SGDLS and CDR2 YYNGEE. V was pared by 2 bases and J by 3 bases, with 6 bases between. The CDR3 nucleotides are TGTGCCAGCAGCGTGGGGGGCTACGAGCAGTACTTC. Translated, it gives CASSVGGYEQYF.

V is TRBV27 and J is TRBJ2-1; a possible D gene is TRBD2 (6 bases). Trimming left V 5 bases short and J 3 bases short, with 14 bases between. There are 15 residues in the CDR3. Germline V gene lookup returns CDR1 MNHEY and CDR2 SMNVEV (reference sequence). The CDR3 loop reads CASSLELALYNEQFF. The CDR3 DNA sequence: TGTGCCAGCAGTCTTGAGCTAGCGCTCTACAATGAGCAGTTCTTC.

The chain combines TRBV4-2 with TRBJ2-5; TRBD1 matches at 7 bases. The end of the DNA aligns better with TRBJ2-7, so the J call may be wrong. CDR3 size: 14 residues. Germline-derived CDR1 and CDR2 are LGHNA and YNFKEQ. CDR3 sequence reads: CASSQTTGAYEQYF. DNA of the CDR3: TGTGCCAGCAGCCAAACCACAGGGGCATACGAGCAGTACTTC.

V is TRBV27 and J is TRBJ2-5, with D perhaps TRBD2 (6 bases). CDR1 MNHEY and CDR2 SMNVEV come from the germline V gene (reference sequence). V was shortened by 11 bases and J by 5 bases, with 9 bases between the two germline ends. CDR3 length: 10 residues. CDR3: CASGGETQYF. CDR3 nucleotide sequence: TGTGCCTCCGGAGGGGAGACCCAGTACTTC.

The chain carries TRBV7-9 and TRBJ2-7; TRBD1 aligns across 8 bases. The CDR3 covers 16 residues. Germline-derived CDR1 and CDR2 are SEHNR and FQNEAQ (reference sequence). V shed 1 base and J 1 base; nucleotides not matched to a gene: 6. The CDR3 region is CASSLGQGTGSYEQYF. The CDR3 DNA reads as TGTGCCAGCAGCTTAGGACAGGGGACAGGATCCTACGAGCAGTACTTC.

The rearrangement links TRBV2 to TRBJ2-6; D call uncertain. CDR1 SNHLY and CDR2 FYNNEI come from the germline V gene. Between the trimmed V and J ends, which lost 3 bases and 0 bases, there was a span of 6 bases. The CDR3 contains 15 residues. The CDR3 DNA follows: TGTGCCAGCAGTGAGTCCCTCTCTGGGGCCAACGTCCTGACTTTC. It translates to CASSESLSGANVLTF. The complete variable domain, with remaining parts taken from reference TRBV2 and TRBJ2-6, reads EPEVTQTPSHQVTQMGQEVILRCVPISNHLYFYWYRQILGQKVEFLVSFYNNEISEKSEIFDDQFSVERPDGSNFTLKIRSTKLEDSAMYFCASSESLSGANVLTFGAGSRLTVL.

In nucleotides, the CDR3 is TGCGCCAGCAGTGAGTCGAGGGAGGCGCGGAACACTGAAGCTTTCTTT. Protein: CASSESREARNTEAFF. The chain is built from TRBV10-2 and TRBJ1-1; D is uncertain. V lost 0 bases and J lost 1, with 12 bases in between. CDR3 length equals 16 residues. CDR1 WSHSY and CDR2 SAAADI come from the germline V gene.

V gene TRBV13 combines with J gene TRBJ1-2; 7 nucleotides align to TRBD1. CDR1 and CDR2 (germline): PRHDT, FYEKMQ (reference sequence). This CDR3 has 13 amino acids. Unmatched junction bases numbered 0, after V lost 0 bases and J lost 5 bases. Here the CDR3 reads CASSLGQGYGYTF. CDR3 DNA: TGTGCCAGCAGCTTAGGACAGGGGTATGGCTACACCTTC.

A remark on this clone: The identical CDR3 is also encoded by other nucleotide sequences in the sample. CDR3 residues: CASSVGPNQPQHF. The CDR3 DNA is TGTGCCAGCAGCGTCGGTCCCAATCAGCCCCAGCATTTT. The V gene is TRBV9, the J gene TRBJ1-5, with no clear D. Trimming cost V 2 bases and J 3 bases, with 6 bases left between them. CDR1 and CDR2 from the germline V gene are SGDLS and YYNGEE. CDR3 length equals 13 residues.

The chain combines TRBV15 with TRBJ2-2; D possibly corresponds to TRBD2 (5 bases). The CDR3 is 15 residues long. V was cut by 3 bases and J by 0 bases, with 8 bases left in between. Germline V lookup: CDR1 LNHNV, CDR2 YYDKDF (reference sequence). For the CDR3, the DNA is TGTGCCACCAGCAGGCCCGGGACGAACACCGGGGAGCTGTTTTTT. Encoded protein: CATSRPGTNTGELFF.

The chain carries TRBV6-5 and TRBJ2-7; 9 bases agree with TRBD1. J lost 2 bases, V lost 2 bases, and 1 base had no gene match. The CDR3 contains 14 residues. Germline CDR1 MNHEY, CDR2 SVGAGI. CDR3 protein: CASSYDRGAYEQYF. In DNA form, the CDR3 reads TGTGCCAGCAGTTACGACAGGGGGGCCTACGAGCAGTACTTC.